The present T cell receptor (beta chain) was sequenced within a study of blood T cell repertoires in COVID-19. As for the study in general: PBMCs, B-cell-depleted T cells, or T cells provided the cDNA or gDNA that made up the material.

Original handling: Using reference gene primer amplification, nucleated cell counts were estimated. Sequenced by immunoSEQ multiplex PCR; TCRdb stores in-frame clones only, minus some. V and J calls and clone size come straight from that table; D and trimming were deduced from the DNA. Of about 110,000 clones in the sample, 70% to 90% were seen once. Trimming took 2 bases from V and 1 from J, leaving 7 bases between them. The CDR3 length is 14 residues. Germline loops: CDR1 MDHEN, CDR2 SYDVKM. This TCR was recovered from a woman aged 45 to 65 with acute or convalescent COVID-19. Sequenced input: peripheral blood. This chain links TRBV28 with TRBJ2-3; D is uncertain. CDR3 amino acids: CASSLGQGTDTQYF. The CDR3 bases are TGTGCCAGCAGTTTAGGGCAGGGCACAGATACGCAGTATTTT.